This paragraph reports one TCR beta chain. The source of the sample is a study of blood T cell repertoires in COVID-19. Looking at the study overall: Samples of COVID-19 (acute and convalescent) were obtained from the United States, Italy and Spain.

The data were produced by immunoSEQ multiplex PCR, yet TCRdb's version contains in-frame clones alone and is incomplete. Of about 480,000 clones listed, 87% were seen once; the top ten hold roughly 1.8%. In terms of age and location, participants ranged from roughly 18 to 95 years and lived in about 25 US areas. Donors were grouped by their self-reported clinical history. Germline lookup yields CDR1 DFQATT and CDR2 SNEGSKA (reference sequence). With 3 bases removed from V and 4 bases from J, the gap between germline ends came to 10 bases. This CDR3 has 13 amino acids. The chain couples TRBV20-1 to TRBJ1-5; D remains ambiguous. Sequenced input: PBMCs or T cells enriched from blood (not recorded which). The clonotype was recovered from a woman under 30 with acute COVID-19. Written as DNA, the CDR3 is TGCAGTGCTAGTCGGCCAGGTAATCAGCCCCAGCATTTT. It is translated as CSASRPGNQPQHF.